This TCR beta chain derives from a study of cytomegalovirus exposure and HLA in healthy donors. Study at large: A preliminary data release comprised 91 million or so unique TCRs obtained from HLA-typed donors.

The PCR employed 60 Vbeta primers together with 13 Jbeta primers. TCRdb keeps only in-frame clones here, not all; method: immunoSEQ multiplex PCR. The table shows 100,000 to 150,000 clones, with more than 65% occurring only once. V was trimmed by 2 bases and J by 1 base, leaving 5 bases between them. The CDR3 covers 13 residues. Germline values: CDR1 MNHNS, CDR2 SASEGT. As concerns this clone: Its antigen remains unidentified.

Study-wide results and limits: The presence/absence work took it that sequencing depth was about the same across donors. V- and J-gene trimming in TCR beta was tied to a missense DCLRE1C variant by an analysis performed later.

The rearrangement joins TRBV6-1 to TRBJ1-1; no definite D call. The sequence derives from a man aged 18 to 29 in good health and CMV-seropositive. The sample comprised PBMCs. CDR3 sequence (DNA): TGTGCCAGCAGTGAAACTAGGAACACTGAAGCTTTCTTT. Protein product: CASSETRNTEAFF.